Listed here are 23 T cell receptor beta chains from one sample, sequenced in a study of brain T cells in children with intractable seizures. TCRdb's table, derived via immunoSEQ multiplex PCR, lists solely in-frame clones and lacks some. The sample shows some 76,000 clones, just over 90% of them seen only once. The material sequenced was peripheral blood, taken at surgery. Receptors originate from a boy younger than two with tuberous sclerosis and intractable seizures.

The chain combines TRBV9 with TRBJ1-2; a possible D gene is TRBD1 (5 bases). Trimming took off 3 bases at V and 4 bases at J, with 16 bases between the two ends. Germline V gene lookup returns CDR1 SGDLS and CDR2 YYNGEE. This CDR3 is 15 amino acids long. CDR3 in DNA: TGTGCCAGCAGCGCAAGACCACAGGAGGGCTATGGCTACACCTTC. Protein product: CASSARPQEGYGYTF. Variable domain in full (rest from reference TRBV9 and TRBJ1-2): DSGVTQTPKHLITATGQRVTLRCSPRSGDLSVYWYQQSLDQGLQFLIQYYNGEERAKGNILERFSAQQFPDLHSELNLSSLELGDSALYFCASSARPQEGYGYTFGSGTRLTVV.

In its sample, this clone is medium-sized. This chain connects TRBV7-9 to TRBJ1-4; D remains ambiguous. The CDR3 sequence is 16 residues long. V lost 5 bases and J 4 bases, leaving 17 bases between the germline ends. Germline CDR1 SEHNR, CDR2 FQNEAQ (reference sequence). Written as DNA, the CDR3 is TGTGCCAGCAGCCCTACAGACGGAAATCTTAATGAAAAACTGTTTTTT. Residues: CASSPTDGNLNEKLFF.

The rearrangement uses TRBV5-1 and TRBJ1-1; tentatively, D is TRBD1 (5 bases). The V and J ends lost 4 bases and 4 bases respectively, with 17 bases between them. Germline CDR1 reads SGHRS; CDR2 reads YFSETQ. CDR3 size: 15 residues. The CDR3 DNA follows: TGCGCCAGCAGCGGGGGGGACCGGCCAGCCACTGAAGCTTTCTTT. Its protein product is CASSGGDRPATEAFF. The entire variable domain, with the rest obtained from reference TRBV5-1 and TRBJ1-1, is as follows: KAGVTQTPRYLIKTRGQQVTLSCSPISGHRSVSWYQQTPGQGLQFLFEYFSETQRNKGNFPGRFSGRQFSNSRSEMNVSTLELGDSALYLCASSGGDRPATEAFFGQGTRLTVV.

The CDR3 protein is CASNRGGGDTEAFF. The CDR3 DNA reads as TGTGCCAGCAATCGAGGGGGGGGTGACACTGAAGCTTTCTTT. The chain recombines TRBV5-4 with TRBJ1-1; perhaps TRBD1 as D (6 bases). Trimming removed 6 bases from V and 3 bases from J, with 15 bases in between. This CDR3 has 14 residues. Germline CDR1 reads SGHNT; CDR2 reads YYREEE (reference sequence).

This chain uses TRBV5-1 with TRBJ1-6; 11 bases line up with TRBD1. The germline CDR1 and CDR2 sequences are SGHRS and YFSETQ. V shed 6 bases, J shed 6 bases, and the junction held 2 bases outside the gene matches. The CDR3 length is 14 residues. In DNA, the CDR3 is TGCGCCAGCAACGGACAGGGGGCTAATTCACCCCTCCACTTT. This sequence encodes CASNGQGANSPLHF. The full variable domain, in which reference TRBV5-1 and TRBJ1-6 provide the parts outside the CDR3, is KAGVTQTPRYLIKTRGQQVTLSCSPISGHRSVSWYQQTPGQGLQFLFEYFSETQRNKGNFPGRFSGRQFSNSRSEMNVSTLELGDSALYLCASNGQGANSPLHFGNGTRLTVT.

The chain links TRBV9 to TRBJ2-1; 8 bases match TRBD2. From germline, CDR1 is SGDLS and CDR2 YYNGEE. Trimming removed 0 bases from V and 6 bases from J; junction bases left unmatched: 5. The CDR3 covers 15 residues. CDR3 protein: CASSVAGGNGNEQFF. The DNA of the CDR3 is TGTGCCAGCAGCGTAGCGGGAGGGAATGGCAATGAGCAGTTCTTC.

The count of this clone is one. The genes are TRBV30 and TRBJ1-6; 8 bases are shared with TRBD1. Trimming took 4 bases from V and 5 from J; bases not matched to a gene: 7. The CDR3 totals 15 residues. Germline lookup yields CDR1 GTSNPN and CDR2 SVGIG (reference sequence). CDR3 coding DNA: TGTGCCTGGAATCGAGCAGGGGGCCATAATTCACCCCTCCACTTT. Its translation: CAWNRAGGHNSPLHF.

This clone was seen only once. The chain is built from TRBV28 and TRBJ2-1; no firm D call. Germline V gene data show CDR1 as MDHEN and CDR2 as SYDVKM. The V end was cut by 4 bases, the J end by 8 bases, with 9 bases between. The CDR3 is made up of 12 amino acids. CDR3 bases: TGTGCCAGCAGTTCGGTTGTAGATGAGCAGTTCTTC. Amino acids: CASSSVVDEQFF.

The CDR3 bases are TGTGCCAGCAGCTCATTAGACAGGGATGGTATGTGGGCCTACGAGCAGTACTTC. It encodes CASSSLDRDGMWAYEQYF. V is TRBV11-3 and J is TRBJ2-7, with 7 bases that match TRBD1. This CDR3 region has 18 residues. The V segment lost 4 bases and the J segment 2 bases; nucleotides outside the gene matches: 17. The V gene's germline CDR1 is SGHNT and CDR2 YENEEA.

The V call is TRBV30, the J call TRBJ1-6, with D possibly being TRBD1 (6 bases). Germline V gives CDR1 GTSNPN, CDR2 SVGIG (reference sequence). The length of the CDR3 is 15 residues. Trimming took off 0 bases at V and 7 bases at J, with 13 bases between the two ends. The DNA of the CDR3 is TGTGCCTGGAGTGTGGCAGGGGCGCTCAATTCACCCCTCCACTTT. This gives the protein CAWSVAGALNSPLHF.

DNA for the CDR3: TGTGCCAGCAGTTACTCTTCGGTGGGGGAGATGGATGGCTACACCTTC. This sequence encodes CASSYSSVGEMDGYTF. The chain joins TRBV6-5 to TRBJ1-2; TRBD1 is a possible D gene (5 bases). V shed 0 bases and J shed 6 bases, with 17 bases lying between them. Germline CDR1 and CDR2: MNHEY and SVGAGI. The CDR3 covers 16 residues.

This clone was observed a single time. The chain couples TRBV29-1 to TRBJ1-5; D uncertain. From germline, CDR1 is SQVTM and CDR2 ANQGSEA. V dropped 1 base and J dropped 6 bases, with 10 bases sitting between them. This CDR3 comprises 13 residues. Here the CDR3 DNA reads TGCAGCGTTGAAGCTGGATTTGGTCAGCCCCAGCATTTT. It yields the protein CSVEAGFGQPQHF.

This chain uses TRBV29-1 with TRBJ2-1; D is undetermined. Deletions cut 1 base from V and 6 bases from J, with 16 bases between. This CDR3 contains 15 residues. Per germline, CDR1 SQVTM and CDR2 ANQGSEA. The CDR3: CSVEVAPSLSNEQFF. DNA of the CDR3: TGCAGCGTTGAAGTGGCCCCCTCATTGTCCAATGAGCAGTTCTTC.

This clone occurred once. This chain uses TRBV6-6 with TRBJ2-7; 10 bases align to TRBD1. The CDR3 sequence is 16 residues long. V dropped 5 bases and J dropped 4; count of bases not matched to a gene: 11. CDR1 and CDR2 (germline): MNHNY, SVGAGI (reference sequence). The CDR3 loop reads CASSVSPPGQGYEQYF. Here the CDR3 DNA reads TGTGCCAGCAGTGTATCACCTCCGGGACAGGGGTACGAGCAGTACTTC.

This chain uses TRBV4-2 with TRBJ2-3; D is unclear. V was shortened by 2 bases and J by 2 bases, with 8 bases between the two germline ends. Germline V gene data show CDR1 as LGHNA and CDR2 as YNFKEQ. CDR3 length: 14 amino acids. In DNA form, the CDR3 reads TGTGCCAGCAGCCAACTAGACAACACAGATACGCAGTATTTT. It encodes CASSQLDNTDTQYF.

The chain has TRBV13 and TRBJ2-7; no firm D call. This CDR3 is built from 14 residues. V lost 0 bases and J 1 base, leaving 7 bases between the germline ends. Germline values: CDR1 PRHDT, CDR2 FYEKMQ (reference sequence). Here the CDR3 DNA reads TGTGCCAGCAGCTTAGGGTCAAAATCCTACGAGCAGTACTTC. Residues: CASSLGSKSYEQYF.

The chain recombines TRBV2 with TRBJ1-5, with 7 bases matching TRBD1. J lost 0 bases, V lost 6 bases, and 5 bases had no gene match. Germline V gene lookup returns CDR1 SNHLY and CDR2 FYNNEI. The CDR3 loop spans 15 amino acids. The CDR3 DNA follows: TGTGCCAGCAGCCAGGACAGGATTAGCAATCAGCCCCAGCATTTT. Translating gives CASSQDRISNQPQHF.

The rearrangement uses TRBV29-1 and TRBJ1-1; D call uncertain. This CDR3 has 12 amino acids. V dropped 3 bases and J dropped 0 bases, with 5 bases sitting between them. The V gene's germline CDR1 is SQVTM and CDR2 ANQGSEA. The CDR3 DNA reads as TGCAGCGTTGACAGTATGAACACTGAAGCTTTCTTT. This gives the protein CSVDSMNTEAFF.

This chain connects TRBV30 to TRBJ2-1; D possibly corresponds to TRBD2 (5 bases). Trimming cost V 0 bases and J 6 bases, with 18 bases left between them. CDR3 size: 16 residues. In germline, CDR1 is GTSNPN, CDR2 SVGIG (reference sequence). CDR3 coding DNA: TGTGCCTGGAGTGTACCCCTTCCTGCGCGGGCCAATGAGCAGTTCTTC. This encodes CAWSVPLPARANEQFF.

This chain's CDR3 is CASGQGDAEQYF. DNA of the CDR3: TGTGCCAGCGGACAGGGAGACGCCGAGCAGTACTTC. The chain is built from TRBV28 and TRBJ2-7; 8 nucleotides agree with TRBD1. The CDR3 loop spans 12 amino acids. V shed 8 bases, J shed 6 bases, and the junction held 6 bases outside the gene matches. Germline CDR1 is MDHEN and CDR2 is SYDVKM.

This chain joins TRBV10-1 and TRBJ2-1, with a tentative D call TRBD2 (6 bases). Germline loops: CDR1 WNHNN, CDR2 SYGVQD (reference sequence). V shed 0 bases and J shed 11 bases, with 14 bases lying between them. The CDR3 totals 14 residues. The chain's CDR3 is CASSESRRDRQQFF. The CDR3 DNA is TGCGCCAGCAGTGAGTCACGGCGGGACCGTCAGCAGTTCTTC.

The V and J genes are TRBV3-1 (or the pseudogene TRBV3-2) and TRBJ2-7; 7 bases are a match to TRBD1. This CDR3 has 15 amino acids. J was trimmed by 6 bases and V by 4 bases; bases with no gene match: 12. CDR1 and CDR2 (germline): LGHDT, YNNKEL (reference sequence). The DNA for the CDR3 is TGTGCCAGCAGCCCCAAGTCGACAGGGTTTCGCGAGCAGTACTTC. It is translated as CASSPKSTGFREQYF.

V and J are TRBV19 and TRBJ1-2, with D perhaps matching TRBD1 (6 bases). CDR3 length: 16 residues. Between the trimmed V and J ends, which lost 9 bases and 3 bases, there was a span of 23 bases. Germline V CDR1 and CDR2: LNHDA, SQIVND (reference sequence). CDR3 nucleotide sequence: TGTGCCAGCATGCCTATAGGGCAGGGGTTCGACTATGGCTACACCTTC. Its protein is CASMPIGQGFDYGYTF.